The next 30 T cell receptor beta chains were all read from a single sample in a study. TCRdb reprocessed the RT-PCR reads via MiXCR and lists one record per CDR3 protein. Of more than 550,000 distinct CDR3 sequences detected, approximately 15% appear once; the ten largest clones hold roughly 4%. Sample: memory CD4+ T cells from blood. These receptors were obtained from a female donor in good health, serving as a healthy control.

There are many counts of this clonotype. The V and J genes are TRBV20-1 and TRBJ2-5; unclear D gene. The CDR3 loop spans 12 amino acids. Trimming left V 5 bases short and J 0 bases short, with 7 bases between. Per germline, CDR1 DFQATT and CDR2 SNEGSKA (reference sequence). The CDR3 nucleotides read TGCAGTGCTTATCAGGACCAAGAGACCCAGTACTTC. Translated, it gives CSAYQDQETQYF.

This clonotype was recorded at least ten times. V and J are TRBV7-2 and TRBJ2-5; 12 positions match TRBD2. Germline CDR1 SGHTA, CDR2 FQGNSA. V was pared by 5 bases and J by 5 bases, with 6 bases of the junction left unmatched. The CDR3 has 15 residues. In nucleotides, the CDR3 is TGTGCCAGCAGCCTATATACTAGCGGGGGGGAGACCCAGTACTTC. Residues: CASSLYTSGGETQYF.

The genes are TRBV6-6 and TRBJ2-2, with 8 bases identical to TRBD1. The V gene's germline CDR1 is MNHNY and CDR2 SVGAGI (reference sequence). The CDR3 totals 18 residues. V shed 2 bases and J 0 bases; nucleotides not matched to a gene: 8. The CDR3 region is CASSYGESQGANTGELFF. In DNA, the CDR3 is TGTGCCAGCAGTTACGGGGAATCACAGGGGGCGAACACCGGGGAGCTGTTTTTT.

The chain employs TRBV7-9 and TRBJ1-1; 9 positions match TRBD1. V dropped 7 bases and J dropped 0; count of bases not matched to a gene: 9. CDR1 is SEHNR and CDR2 is FQNEAQ in the germline V gene (reference sequence). There are 16 residues in the CDR3. CDR3 amino acids: CASIVGTGTLNTEAFF. For the CDR3, the DNA is TGTGCCAGCATTGTGGGGACAGGGACCCTGAACACTGAAGCTTTCTTT.

This clonotype was detected ten times or more. V usage is TRBV2 and J usage is TRBJ2-2, with 7 bases identical to TRBD2. The V segment lost 6 bases and the J segment 6 bases; nucleotides outside the gene matches: 16. CDR3 length: 17 amino acids. From germline, CDR1 is SNHLY and CDR2 FYNNEI. This CDR3 is CASRKELSVLAAGELFF. The DNA for the CDR3 is TGTGCCAGCAGGAAGGAGTTATCGGTCCTAGCGGCCGGGGAGCTGTTTTTT. Drawing the rest from reference TRBV2 and TRBJ2-2, the complete variable domain is EPEVTQTPSHQVTQMGQEVILRCVPISNHLYFYWYRQILGQKVEFLVSFYNNEISEKSEIFDDQFSVERPDGSNFTLKIRSTKLEDSAMYFCASRKELSVLAAGELFFGEGSRLTVL.

This clonotype has ten or more counts. The V and J genes are TRBV6-2 or TRBV6-3 and TRBJ2-4; 14 bases are a match to TRBD2. Trimming at V came to 5 bases and at J to 7 bases, leaving 13 bases not matched to a gene. Per germline, CDR1 MNHEY and CDR2 SVGEGT. The CDR3 covers 18 residues. CDR3 bases: TGTGCCAGCAGTCGGGCGACTAGCGGGAGGGCCGGAGGGAACATTCAGTACTTC. Its translation is CASSRATSGRAGGNIQYF.

V gene TRBV27 combines with J gene TRBJ2-3; the D gene is possibly TRBD1 (6 bases). The CDR3 has 16 amino acids. Deletions cut 5 bases from V and 0 bases from J, with 15 bases between. From germline, CDR1 is MNHEY and CDR2 SMNVEV (reference sequence). CDR3 bases: TGTGCCAGCAGTGTGCAGGGGTATCCTAGCACAGATACGCAGTATTTT. This encodes CASSVQGYPSTDTQYF.

This clonotype was detected many times. The rearrangement uses TRBV29-1 and TRBJ2-7; perhaps D is TRBD1 or TRBD2 (7 bases each). CDR3 length equals 15 residues. The germline gives CDR1 SQVTM, CDR2 ANQGSEA. V was clipped by 6 bases and J by 7 bases, with 25 bases between them. This CDR3 is CSVASTTGTTGEQYF. The CDR3 bases are TGCAGCGTCGCAAGCACGACAGGGACTACGGGGGAGCAGTACTTC.

This clonotype appeared many times. V gene TRBV20-1 combines with J gene TRBJ2-3; a possible D gene is TRBD1 (5 bases). The CDR3 is 16 residues long. Germline assignment: CDR1 DFQATT and CDR2 SNEGSKA (reference sequence). V lost 1 base and J lost 0, with 14 bases in between. In nucleotides, the CDR3 is TGCAGTGCTAGAGGAACAGGAGCCTCTAGCACAGATACGCAGTATTTT. Amino acids: CSARGTGASSTDTQYF.

J is TRBJ2-5 and V is TRBV6-2 or TRBV6-3; 11 nucleotides line up with TRBD2. With 2 bases clipped from V and 0 bases from J, the junction kept 11 bases outside the gene matches. Germline loops: CDR1 MNHEY, CDR2 SVGEGT. This CDR3 is 19 amino acids long. Written as DNA, the CDR3 is TGTGCCAGCAGTTACCCAACTAGCGGGAGTGTAGGGTACCAAGAGACCCAGTACTTC. This codes for CASSYPTSGSVGYQETQYF.

The rearrangement joins TRBV14 to TRBJ2-5; D ambiguous. From germline, CDR1 is SGHDN and CDR2 FVKESK. The ends were cut back, 1 base at V and 4 bases at J, with 10 bases in the middle. This CDR3 spans 14 amino acids. The CDR3 loop is CASSQVTEGETQYF. DNA of the CDR3: TGTGCCAGCAGCCAAGTGACGGAAGGAGAGACCCAGTACTTC.

This chain connects TRBV18 to TRBJ1-1, with D unresolved. This CDR3 is 12 amino acids long. Trimming pared 2 bases from V and 6 bases from J, leaving 7 bases between. Germline lookup yields CDR1 KGHSH and CDR2 LQKENI. CDR3 bases: TGTGCCAGCTCACCAGATAAAGCTGAAGCTTTCTTT. This sequence encodes CASSPDKAEAFF.

This clonotype was picked up many times. One junction end disagrees with the germline gene, perhaps due to a read error. The genes are TRBV5-1 and TRBJ2-7; D is unclear. Germline CDR1 is SGHRS and CDR2 is YFSETQ. The CDR3 length is 12 residues. The CDR3 DNA reads TGTGCCAGCAGCTTGGTGAACTACGAGCAGTACTTC. Its protein is CASSLVNYEQYF.

This clonotype was seen only a few times. The J gene is TRBJ2-7, the V gene TRBV20-1; 14 positions agree with TRBD2. Losses at the gene ends were 6 bases for V and 4 bases for J; bases not matched to a gene: 5. Germline V gene data show CDR1 as DFQATT and CDR2 as SNEGSKA (reference sequence). This CDR3 is built from 14 residues. In DNA form, the CDR3 reads TGCAGTGCGACCGGGACTAGCGGGAGATACGAGCAGTACTTC. It is translated as CSATGTSGRYEQYF.

This clonotype has only a few counts. The rearrangement uses TRBV5-4 and TRBJ2-4; 9 bases agree with TRBD1. Per germline, CDR1 SGHNT and CDR2 YYREEE (reference sequence). CDR3 size: 18 residues. V lost 9 bases to trimming and J lost 0 bases; unmatched junction nucleotides: 16. The CDR3 nucleotides are TGTGCCAAAACGACCGGGACAGGGAACCCTGTAGCCAAAAACATTCAGTACTTC. The encoded protein is CAKTTGTGNPVAKNIQYF.

This clonotype has only a few counts. The chain combines TRBV12-3 or TRBV12-4 with TRBJ2-7; perhaps TRBD1 as D (6 bases). The CDR3 is made up of 14 amino acids. Trimming removed 3 bases from V and 8 bases from J, with 17 bases in between. As DNA, the CDR3 is TGTGCCAGCAGTTTTTTGGGGACACGCTGGAAGCAGTACTTC. Encoded protein: CASSFLGTRWKQYF.

The chain has TRBV7-2 and TRBJ1-2, with a possible D match to TRBD1 (5 bases). Between the trimmed V and J ends, which lost 7 bases and 3 bases, there was a span of 27 bases. The CDR3 contains 18 residues. Germline CDR1 reads SGHTA; CDR2 reads FQGNSA. The CDR3 here is CASNKLRAGLPSDYGYTF. CDR3 sequence (DNA): TGTGCCAGCAACAAACTCCGGGCAGGGCTCCCATCAGACTATGGCTACACCTTC. The whole variable domain, filled in from reference TRBV7-2 and TRBJ1-2, reads GAGVSQSPSNKVTEKGKDVELRCDPISGHTALYWYRQSLGQGLEFLIYFQGNSAPDKSGLPSDRFSAERTGGSVSTLTIQRTQQEDSAVYLCASNKLRAGLPSDYGYTFGSGTRLTVV.

This chain uses TRBV12-3 or TRBV12-4 with TRBJ1-1; unclear D gene. CDR3 length equals 12 residues. V gave up 3 bases and J gave up 7 bases, with 9 bases separating them. Written as DNA, the CDR3 is TGTGCCAGCAGTTTCAGAGCCAATGAAGCTTTCTTT. Protein: CASSFRANEAFF.

V usage is TRBV5-1 and J usage is TRBJ2-3; 7 nucleotides match TRBD1. The length of the CDR3 is 15 residues. V was pared by 0 bases and J by 2 bases, with 3 bases of the junction left unmatched. Germline V CDR1 and CDR2: SGHRS, YFSETQ. The CDR3 loop is CASSLEDRLTDTQYF. DNA for the CDR3: TGCGCCAGCAGCTTGGAGGACAGGCTCACAGATACGCAGTATTTT.

The table lists this clonotype with a few counts. CDR3 loop: CATSDFGGYGADTQYF. The CDR3, as DNA: TGTGCCACCAGTGATTTTGGCGGGTACGGAGCAGATACGCAGTATTTT. V gene TRBV24-1 combines with J gene TRBJ2-3; the D gene is possibly TRBD2 (5 bases). CDR1 KGHDR and CDR2 SFDVKD come from the germline V gene. The CDR3 has 16 residues. Trimming shortened V by 1 base and J by 4 bases, and 14 bases separated the two germline ends.

The chain recombines TRBV5-1 with TRBJ2-1; unclear D gene. V lost 6 bases to trimming and J lost 5 bases, with 15 bases between them. Germline V lookup: CDR1 SGHRS, CDR2 YFSETQ. The CDR3 loop spans 14 amino acids. DNA for the CDR3: TGCGCCAGCAACCCCCAGTATCATAACAATGAGCAGTTCTTC. Its translation: CASNPQYHNNEQFF. Full variable domain (outside the CDR3, taken from reference TRBV5-1 and TRBJ2-1): KAGVTQTPRYLIKTRGQQVTLSCSPISGHRSVSWYQQTPGQGLQFLFEYFSETQRNKGNFPGRFSGRQFSNSRSEMNVSTLELGDSALYLCASNPQYHNNEQFFGPGTRLTVL.

This clonotype was detected ten times or more. This sequence joins TRBV10-3 and TRBJ2-5; no clear D gene. CDR3 size: 13 residues. The germline CDR1 and CDR2 sequences are ENHRY and SYGVKD. The V and J ends lost 2 bases and 4 bases respectively, with 8 bases between them. For the CDR3, the DNA is TGTGCCATCAGTGAGCAGGCATTAGAGACCCAGTACTTC. It yields the protein CAISEQALETQYF.

At least ten counts were recorded for this clonotype. The rearrangement links TRBV6-5 to TRBJ1-5, with 8 bases aligning to TRBD1. The trim removed 5 bases at V and 5 bases at J, leaving 5 bases unmatched. Per germline, CDR1 MNHEY and CDR2 SVGAGI. The CDR3 extends over 14 amino acids. The CDR3 spells CASSPGQAYQPQHF. CDR3 nucleotide sequence: TGTGCCAGCAGTCCGGGACAGGCTTATCAGCCCCAGCATTTT.

This chain uses TRBV4-3 with TRBJ1-5; D unclear. Germline CDR1 and CDR2: LGHNA and YSLEER. V was cut by 4 bases and J by 4 bases, with 11 bases left in between. CDR3 size: 14 residues. For the CDR3, the DNA is TGCGCCAGCAGCCCTTCAGCTTCTAATCAGCCCCAGCATTTT. This translates into CASSPSASNQPQHF.

This clonotype turned up a few times. The chain couples TRBV9 to TRBJ2-5, with D tentatively TRBD1 (6 bases). This CDR3 is 15 amino acids long. Trimming took 0 bases from V and 5 from J, leaving 14 bases between them. Germline-derived CDR1 and CDR2 are SGDLS and YYNGEE. CDR3 bases: TGTGCCAGCAGCGTAGGGAACAGGGTGGATGAGACCCAGTACTTC. Amino acids: CASSVGNRVDETQYF.

This clonotype was seen repeatedly, ten times or more. CDR3 region: CSVLLAGTADTQYF. In DNA, the CDR3 is TGCTCAGTGTTGCTTGCGGGAACGGCAGATACGCAGTATTTT. The gene calls are TRBV20-1 and TRBJ2-3, with D perhaps TRBD2 (6 bases). Germline V gene data show CDR1 as DFQATT and CDR2 as SNEGSKA (reference sequence). This CDR3 comprises 14 residues.

The sample holds a few counts of this clonotype. An end of the junction differs from the germline gene, which may be a read error. J is TRBJ2-2 and V is TRBV5-6; D remains ambiguous. The CDR3 is 15 amino acids. From germline, CDR1 is SGHDT and CDR2 YYEEEE. CDR3 sequence (DNA): TGTGCCATCAGCTCCGGTCCGGCGAACACCGGGGAGCTGTTTTTT. Protein sequence: CAISSGPANTGELFF.

The J gene is TRBJ2-7, the V gene TRBV6-1, with 11 bases fitting TRBD2. V lost 7 bases, J lost 6 bases, and 8 bases stayed unmatched. Germline CDR1 MNHNS, CDR2 SASEGT. CDR3 size: 14 residues. In DNA, the CDR3 is TGTGCCAGCAATAATCTAGCGGGAGGTGCCGAGCAGTACTTC. Protein product: CASNNLAGGAEQYF.

This clonotype was seen repeatedly, ten times or more. The rearrangement links TRBV12-3 or TRBV12-4 to TRBJ2-7, with 7 bases fitting TRBD1. The CDR3 runs to 13 residues. Trimming cost V 4 bases and J 5 bases; bases outside gene matches: 5. CDR3 region: CASSSTRGNEQYF. For the CDR3, the DNA is TGTGCCAGCAGTTCCACCAGGGGGAACGAGCAGTACTTC.

The table lists this clonotype with a few counts. The chain is built from TRBV7-2 and TRBJ2-1, with 8 bases identical to TRBD1. Looked up from germline, CDR1 is SGHTA and CDR2 is FQGNSA. The V and J ends lost 2 bases and 7 bases, in that order; junction bases with no gene match: 7. This CDR3 contains 15 residues. This chain's CDR3 is CASSLQGALGNEQFF. In DNA form, the CDR3 reads TGTGCCAGCAGCTTACAGGGGGCGCTCGGAAATGAGCAGTTCTTC.